In its sample, the clone carrying this T cell receptor beta chain was seen a few times. Antigen unknown. The source of the sample is a study of spatial heterogeneity in lung cancer. Study-wide context: Detected beta-chain sequences consistently exceeded alpha-chain sequences. Every unique TCR and UMI combination, on average, appeared more than ten times in raw reads.

Study-level points and caveats: Expanded tumor TCRs that were ubiquitous appeared in blood more at resection than follow-up.

Time point specified: sample taken at primary tumor resection. No cells were sorted before sequencing. The whole RNA sequenced was extracted from tumor, nontumor lung or frozen PBMC. Germline CDR1 and CDR2: MDHEN and SYDVKM. The V gene lost 5 bases and the J gene lost 9 bases, with 17 bases spanning the gap. There are 13 residues in the CDR3. Individually, TCR cDNA molecules were each labelled with a unique molecular identifier. A single record per CDR3 protein comes from TCRdb applying MiXCR to the 5' RACE reads. The sample shows some 64,000 distinct CDR3 sequences, about 8% of them seen only once. The specimen comprised PBMCs, sampled at surgery. The chain combines TRBV28 with TRBJ2-7, with unresolved D. This TCR was sampled from a female donor with early-stage non-small cell lung cancer. In nucleotides, the CDR3 is TGTGCCAGCAGTCCTGGACCTCCCGGTAGGCAGTACTTC. Amino acids: CASSPGPPGRQYF.